These 10 T cell receptor beta chains share one sample of origin, sequenced in a study of cytomegalovirus exposure and HLA in healthy donors. The method was immunoSEQ multiplex PCR; TCRdb's version includes in-frame clones alone and lacks a portion of them. The sample holds some 77,000 clones, approximately 93% seen once. Sequencing used PBMCs. The receptors originated from a man younger than 35 in good health and CMV-seropositive.

V and J are TRBV11-2 and TRBJ2-5; 11 nucleotides line up with TRBD1. CDR3 length: 17 amino acids. V lost 4 bases and J lost 4; bases outside the gene matches: 11. Germline CDR1 is SGHAT and CDR2 is FQNNGV. The CDR3 is CASSSMDRGPFGETQYF. The CDR3 DNA reads as TGTGCCAGCAGCTCAATGGACAGGGGGCCTTTTGGAGAGACCCAGTACTTC.

V is TRBV5-4 and J is TRBJ1-5; 7 nucleotides line up with TRBD1. This CDR3 is 15 amino acids long. In germline, CDR1 is SGHNT, CDR2 YYREEE (reference sequence). V was pared by 4 bases and J by 0 bases, with 4 bases of the junction left unmatched. DNA of the CDR3: TGTGCCAGCAGCAATTGGGACAGTAGCAATCAGCCCCAGCATTTT. Translated: CASSNWDSSNQPQHF. Using reference TRBV5-4 and TRBJ1-5 for the parts outside the CDR3, the full variable domain is ETGVTQSPTHLIKTRGQQVTLRCSSQSGHNTVSWYQQALGQGPQFIFQYYREEENGRGNFPPRFSGLQFPNYSSELNVNALELDDSALYLCASSNWDSSNQPQHFGDGTRLSIL.

This clone occurred once. Other DNA sequences in this sample translate to the same CDR3. This chain uses TRBV5-1 with TRBJ1-1, with a tentative D call TRBD1 (6 bases). Trimming left V 2 bases short and J 0 bases short, with 8 bases between. The germline V gene encodes CDR1 SGHRS and CDR2 YFSETQ. The CDR3 loop spans 14 amino acids. The CDR3 sequence is CASSFGQMNTEAFF. The CDR3 DNA sequence: TGCGCCAGCAGCTTTGGACAGATGAACACTGAAGCTTTCTTT.

This clone was seen a few times. The V gene is TRBV4-2, the J gene TRBJ2-6, with D unclear. CDR3 length: 15 amino acids. Germline loops: CDR1 LGHNA, CDR2 YNFKEQ. The V gene lost 0 bases and the J gene lost 2 bases, with 5 bases spanning the gap. CDR3 nucleotides: TGTGCCAGCAGCCAAGATCCAACTGGGGCCAACGTCCTGACTTTC. Its protein product is CASSQDPTGANVLTF.

Comment on this clone: One junction end disagrees with the germline gene, perhaps due to a read error. The chain links TRBV7-7 to TRBJ2-7, with D possibly being TRBD2 (5 bases). The CDR3 is 16 amino acids. Germline CDR1 reads SSHAT; CDR2 reads FNYEAQ (reference sequence). DNA for the CDR3: TGTGCTAGCAGCTTAGTCCTCTGGAGGCGGTCCTACGAGCAGTACTTC. It specifies CASSLVLWRRSYEQYF.

This chain links TRBV6-6 with TRBJ2-5; 7 positions match TRBD1. Germline trimming cut 6 bases from V and 1 base from J; bases unmatched to any gene: 11. Germline V gene lookup returns CDR1 MNHNY and CDR2 SVGAGI (reference sequence). The CDR3 is 16 residues long. CDR3 in amino acids: CASRPGTATSQETQYF. The CDR3 bases are TGTGCCAGCAGACCCGGGACAGCTACTTCCCAAGAGACCCAGTACTTC.

The rearrangement links TRBV2 to TRBJ2-3, with a weak D call TRBD2 (6 bases). CDR1 SNHLY and CDR2 FYNNEI come from the germline V gene. This CDR3 region has 16 residues. The V end lost 6 bases, the J end lost 3 bases, and 19 bases lay between the germline ends. The CDR3 is CASRTSSNGTTDTQYF. The CDR3 DNA reads as TGTGCCAGCAGAACAAGTTCGAACGGGACTACAGATACGCAGTATTTT.

This chain joins TRBV11-2 and TRBJ2-3; TRBD2 matches 10 bases. V trimming: 9 bases; J trimming: 2 bases; junction bases outside the gene matches: 2. The length of the CDR3 is 13 residues. Germline V lookup: CDR1 SGHAT, CDR2 FQNNGV. The CDR3 region is CASGLADTDTQYF. CDR3 coding DNA: TGTGCCAGTGGACTAGCGGACACAGATACGCAGTATTTT.

The rearrangement joins TRBV28 to TRBJ1-5; weak D call: TRBD1 (5 bases). In germline, CDR1 is MDHEN, CDR2 SYDVKM. V was trimmed by 3 bases and J by 3 bases, leaving 15 bases between them. The CDR3 runs to 16 residues. The CDR3 reads CASSLFSLGANQPQHF. The CDR3 nucleotides are TGTGCCAGCAGTTTGTTCTCCCTAGGGGCCAATCAGCCCCAGCATTTT. Full variable domain (outside the CDR3, taken from reference TRBV28 and TRBJ1-5): DVKVTQSSRYLVKRTGEKVFLECVQDMDHENMFWYRQDPGLGLRLIYFSYDVKMKEKGDIPEGYSVSREKKERFSLILESASTNQTSMYLCASSLFSLGANQPQHFGDGTRLSIL.

J is TRBJ2-5 and V is TRBV5-4; 11 bases are shared with TRBD2. The J segment lost 5 bases and the V segment lost 1 base, leaving 4 bases of the junction unmatched. This CDR3 is 15 amino acids long. CDR1 and CDR2 from the germline V gene are SGHNT and YYREEE (reference sequence). CDR3 DNA: TGTGCCAGCAGCTTGAAACTAGCGGGAGACGAGACCCAGTACTTC. It codes for CASSLKLAGDETQYF.